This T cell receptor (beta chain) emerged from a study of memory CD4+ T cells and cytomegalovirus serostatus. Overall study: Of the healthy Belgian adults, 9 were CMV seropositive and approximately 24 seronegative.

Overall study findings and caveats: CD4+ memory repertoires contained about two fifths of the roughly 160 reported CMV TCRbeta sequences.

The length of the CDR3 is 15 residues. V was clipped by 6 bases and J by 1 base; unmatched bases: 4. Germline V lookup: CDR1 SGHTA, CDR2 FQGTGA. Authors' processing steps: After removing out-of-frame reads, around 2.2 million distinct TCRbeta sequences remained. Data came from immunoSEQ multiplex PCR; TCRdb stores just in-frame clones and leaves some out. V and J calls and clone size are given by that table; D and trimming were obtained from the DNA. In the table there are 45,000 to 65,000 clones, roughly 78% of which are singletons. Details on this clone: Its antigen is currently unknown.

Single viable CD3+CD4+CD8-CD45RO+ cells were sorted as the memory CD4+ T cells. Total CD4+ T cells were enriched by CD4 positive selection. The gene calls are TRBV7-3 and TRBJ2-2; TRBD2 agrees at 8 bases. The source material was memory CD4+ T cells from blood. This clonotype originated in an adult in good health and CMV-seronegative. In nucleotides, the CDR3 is TGTGCCAGCAGACTTAGCGGGGAGAACACCGGGGAGCTGTTTTTT. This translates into CASRLSGENTGELFF.